This T cell receptor beta chain emerged from a study of radiotherapy plus CTLA-4 blockade in lung cancer. The wider study: For less than 20% of patients, objective responses occurred, and about 30% had disease control. Findings of the study overall: Radiotherapy plus ipilimumab was followed by expansion in blood of tumor-derived TCR clones. With interferon-beta, early dynamics of blood T cell clones were reported to best predict response.

Patients had chemo-refractory metastatic non-small-cell lung cancer and received focal radiation plus CTLA-4 blockade that used ipilimumab. Data came from immunoSEQ multiplex PCR; TCRdb stores just in-frame clones and leaves some out. The sample shows some 18,000 clones, about 83% of them seen only once. Points on this clone: Its antigen is unidentified.

The V gene lost 10 bases and the J gene lost 0 bases, with 10 bases spanning the gap. The CDR3 spans 13 residues. Per germline, CDR1 LNHDA and CDR2 SQIVND (reference sequence). Specimen: peripheral blood, collected from a patient treated with radiotherapy plus ipilimumab. This sequence was found in a human donor with non-small cell lung cancer whose response to radiotherapy plus ipilimumab could not be evaluated. The chain is built from TRBV19 and TRBJ1-3; the D is unclear. The CDR3 here is CATRLISGNTIYF. The CDR3 coding sequence is TGTGCCACGCGACTGATCTCTGGAAACACCATATATTTT.